Listed below are T cell receptor beta chains from one sample, sequenced in a study of blood T cell repertoires in COVID-19. Measured with immunoSEQ multiplex PCR; TCRdb has only the in-frame clones, and not every one. The profile shows 40,000 to 55,000 clones, 82% of them singletons. Sequenced: peripheral blood. These receptors were obtained from a human donor in a cohort sampled during active COVID-19. The CDR3 runs from the conserved cysteine through the conserved F or W. D genes are given only for firm matches. Some rows have no size entry. The others give once, few or many, or a class for an expanded clone.

CDR3nt | CDR3aa | d_gene | abundance | j_gene | v_gene
TGTGCCAGCAGCGTAGAGGGTAGCGGGAGGGAAAACACCGGGGAGCTGTTTTTT | CASSVEGSGRENTGELFF | TRBD2 | - | TRBJ2-2 | TRBV9
TGTGCCAGTAGTAATAGGTGGACAGGGAGAAACGAGCAGTACTTC | CASSNRWTGRNEQYF | TRBD1 | medium-sized | TRBJ2-7 | TRBV19
TGTGCCAGCAGATCCTTAGCTAGCCCAACCAACACTGAAGCTTTCTTT | CASRSLASPTNTEAFF | - | - | TRBJ1-1 | TRBV28
TGTGCCAGCAGTACCTACGATGAGCAGTTCTTC | CASSTYDEQFF | - | - | TRBJ2-1 | TRBV12-3/TRBV12-4
TGTGCCAGTAGTACTCAGCGAATCCCCAGCGGTGAGCAGTTCTTC | CASSTQRIPSGEQFF | - | - | TRBJ2-1 | TRBV19
TGTGCCAGCAGCCCCCGCCCCGGGGGGACCCTTAACTATGGCTACACCTTC | CASSPRPGGTLNYGYTF | - | few | TRBJ1-2 | TRBV9
TGTGCCAGCAGCTTTCCCGGGGGTGAGCAGTTCTTC | CASSFPGGEQFF | - | - | TRBJ2-1 | TRBV7-9
TGTGCCATCAGCCGCGGGGGGTACGAGCAGTACTTC | CAISRGGYEQYF | TRBD2 | - | TRBJ2-7 | TRBV10-3
TGTGCCAGCAGTTGGCAGCTAGATTCACCCCTCCACTTT | CASSWQLDSPLHF | - | - | TRBJ1-6 | TRBV12-3/TRBV12-4
TGTGCCAGCAGTACTAGCGTGAACACCGGGGAGCTGTTTTTT | CASSTSVNTGELFF | TRBD2 | few | TRBJ2-2 | TRBV27
TGTGCCAGCAGTCCAAGACAGGGGGCGTCCGGGGAGCTGTTTTTT | CASSPRQGASGELFF | TRBD1 | once | TRBJ2-2 | TRBV27
TGTGCCAGCAGCCGAGGCCTAGCGGATACCTACGAGCAGTACTTC | CASSRGLADTYEQYF | TRBD2 | few | TRBJ2-7 | TRBV7-9
TGTGCCAGCAGCCTACAGGGGGGATACAATGAGCAGTTCTTC | CASSLQGGYNEQFF | TRBD1 | - | TRBJ2-1 | TRBV6-5
TGTGCCAGCAGGGGACAGGGGTTTGGAGATACGCAGTATTTT | CASRGQGFGDTQYF | TRBD1 | - | TRBJ2-3 | TRBV27
TGTGCCAGCAGTACTAGCGGGGGCACCGGGGAGCTGTTTTTT | CASSTSGGTGELFF | TRBD2 | - | TRBJ2-2 | TRBV28
TGTGCCAGCAGCCAAGACACCGGGACAGGGGACACCGGGGAGCTGTTTTTT | CASSQDTGTGDTGELFF | TRBD1 | - | TRBJ2-2 | TRBV4-2
TGTGCCAGCATGTGGGGCCCGTACAATGAGCAGTTCTTC | CASMWGPYNEQFF | - | - | TRBJ2-1 | TRBV2
TGTGCCAGCAGCTTGGGCTCGGGTAACTATGGCTACACCTTC | CASSLGSGNYGYTF | - | - | TRBJ1-2 | TRBV5-5
TGTGCCAGCAGTTTAAGGGGGGAGGGCCTGACAGAGACCCAGTACTTC | CASSLRGEGLTETQYF | - | - | TRBJ2-5 | TRBV28
TGTGCCAGCCGTAGACCAAGCGGGCAGAGTGAGCAGTTCTTC | CASRRPSGQSEQFF | - | few | TRBJ2-1 | TRBV2
TGTGCCAGCAGCCAAGATAAAGGGGCTAGCTCCTACGAGCAGTACTTC | CASSQDKGASSYEQYF | - | - | TRBJ2-7 | TRBV3-1/TRBV3-2
TGCAGTGCGTTAGGGGCGGATACGCAGTATTTT | CSALGADTQYF | - | - | TRBJ2-3 | TRBV20-1
TGCGCCAGCAGCCAAGATTTATCGGTCTCCTACGAGCAGTACTTC | CASSQDLSVSYEQYF | - | - | TRBJ2-7 | TRBV4-3
TGTGCCAGCAGCGTCAACCAAGCGGGCTATGGCTACACCTTC | CASSVNQAGYGYTF | - | - | TRBJ1-2 | TRBV9
TGTGCCATGGGACATTACAATGAGCAGTTCTTC | CAMGHYNEQFF | - | - | TRBJ2-1 | TRBV30
TGCGCCAGCAGCTGGGGGGACTACCGCACAGATACGCAGTATTTT | CASSWGDYRTDTQYF | TRBD2 | - | TRBJ2-3 | TRBV5-1
TGTGCCAGCAGCTTTACCCAAGGCAGGGGGCTTGGCTACACCTTC | CASSFTQGRGLGYTF | TRBD1 | - | TRBJ1-2 | TRBV11-2
TGTGCCAGCAGTTACTCAGGCCCCGGGTCTAATGAAAAACTGTTTTTT | CASSYSGPGSNEKLFF | - | - | TRBJ1-4 | TRBV6-5
TGTGCCAGCAGCTTAGGGCTTCGGGGAGGGCTCCAAGAGACCCAGTACTTC | CASSLGLRGGLQETQYF | TRBD2 | - | TRBJ2-5 | TRBV7-9
TGTGCCAGCAGCATCGGGCCCAGCGGGAACAATGAGCAGTTCTTC | CASSIGPSGNNEQFF | TRBD2 | once | TRBJ2-1 | TRBV11-2
TGTGCCAGCAGGCCCGGGGGTGCCGGAACCCAGTACTTC | CASRPGGAGTQYF | - | - | TRBJ2-5 | TRBV12-3/TRBV12-4
TGTGCCACCCAAACGGGACAGGGGGCTTACGAGCAGTACTTC | CATQTGQGAYEQYF | TRBD1 | - | TRBJ2-7 | TRBV6-5
TGTGCCAGCAGCCAAGATCTCCGGGGGAGTCCCAGTTACGAGCAGTACTTC | CASSQDLRGSPSYEQYF | - | - | TRBJ2-7 | TRBV4-2
TGTGCCAGCAGTTACTCAAGGACTAGCCCCAGCTACGAGCAGTACTTC | CASSYSRTSPSYEQYF | TRBD2 | - | TRBJ2-7 | TRBV6-2/TRBV6-3
TGTGCCAGCAGTCCAGGGGTTTTGGGCGGGGAGCTGTTTTTT | CASSPGVLGGELFF | - | - | TRBJ2-2 | TRBV9
TGTGCCAGCAGCGAACAGGGGGTAGTGAACACTGAAGCTTTCTTT | CASSEQGVVNTEAFF | TRBD1 | - | TRBJ1-1 | TRBV7-9
TGTGCCAGCAGTCCAGACACGGGAGGCAAAAACATTCAGTACTTC | CASSPDTGGKNIQYF | TRBD2 | - | TRBJ2-4 | TRBV6-4
TGCGCCAGCAGCCTCCAAGTTGCGGGAGGTATAACCGGGGAGCTGTTTTTT | CASSLQVAGGITGELFF | TRBD2 | - | TRBJ2-2 | TRBV5-1
TGTGCCAGCAGCCCAAGACAGGGGGACGGAGAGACCCAGTACTTC | CASSPRQGDGETQYF | TRBD1 | few | TRBJ2-5 | TRBV3-1/TRBV3-2
TGTGCCAGCAGTCCCAGGGGGCCAAGCACAGATACGCAGTATTTT | CASSPRGPSTDTQYF | TRBD1 | - | TRBJ2-3 | TRBV6-5
TGCGCCAGCAGCTCGGACTCCCCAGCGAACACCGGGGAGCTGTTTTTT | CASSSDSPANTGELFF | - | - | TRBJ2-2 | TRBV5-1